This TCR beta chain was recorded in a study of T cell responses to AZD1222 COVID-19 vaccine. CDR1 and CDR2 (germline): MDHEN, SYDVKM. This CDR3 is 15 amino acids long. Trimming took 5 bases from V and 3 from J, leaving 14 bases between them. Profiling relied on immunoSEQ multiplex PCR, and the TCRdb table lists in-frame clones only, not all of them. The sample shows about 160,000 clones, about 91% of them seen only once. Study-wide points: Females made up more of the donors, who were largely white British, and clonal diversity may have come out too low.

Notes on this clone: Its antigen is undetermined.

The sequence was obtained from an adult who received the AZD1222 COVID-19 vaccine. The specimen was peripheral blood, collected 28 days after the second AZD1222 dose. The chain links TRBV28 to TRBJ1-5; no clear D gene. For the CDR3, the DNA is TGTGCCAGCAGTCCCCAGGCAGCGCCCAATCAGCCCCAGCATTTT. Amino acids: CASSPQAAPNQPQHF. Using reference TRBV28 and TRBJ1-5 for the parts outside the CDR3, the full variable domain is DVKVTQSSRYLVKRTGEKVFLECVQDMDHENMFWYRQDPGLGLRLIYFSYDVKMKEKGDIPEGYSVSREKKERFSLILESASTNQTSMYLCASSPQAAPNQPQHFGDGTRLSIL.